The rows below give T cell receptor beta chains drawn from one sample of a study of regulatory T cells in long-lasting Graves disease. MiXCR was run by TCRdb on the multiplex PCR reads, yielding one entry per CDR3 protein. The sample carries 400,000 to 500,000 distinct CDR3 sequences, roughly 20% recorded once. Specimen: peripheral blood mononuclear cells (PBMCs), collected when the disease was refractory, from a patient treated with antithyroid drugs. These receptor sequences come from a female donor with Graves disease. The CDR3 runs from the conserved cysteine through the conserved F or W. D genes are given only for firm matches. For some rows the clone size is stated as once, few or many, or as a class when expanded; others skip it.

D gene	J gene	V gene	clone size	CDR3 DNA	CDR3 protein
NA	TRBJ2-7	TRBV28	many	TGTGCCAGCAGTATACTACAGAGGTCGGCCTACGAGCAGTACTTC	CASSILQRSAYEQYF
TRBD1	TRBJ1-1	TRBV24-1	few	TGTGCCACCAGTGACAGAGGGACAGGCAACACTGAAGCTTTCTTT	CATSDRGTGNTEAFF
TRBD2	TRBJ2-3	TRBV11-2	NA	TGTGCCAGCAGGGGCCTAGCGGGAACCACAGATACGCAGTATTTT	CASRGLAGTTDTQYF
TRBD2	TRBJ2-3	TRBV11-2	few	TGTGCCAGCACTTCTAGCGGGAGGGGCACAGATACGCAGTATTTT	CASTSSGRGTDTQYF
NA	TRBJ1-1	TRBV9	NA	TGTGCCAGCAGCGTAGCTAAAGGGAGGGGGGGTGAAGCTTTCTTT	CASSVAKGRGGEAFF
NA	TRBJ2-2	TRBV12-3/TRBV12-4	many	TGTGCCAGTCCACGCCTTTACCGACGGGCGAACACCGGGGAGCTGTTTTTT	CASPRLYRRANTGELFF
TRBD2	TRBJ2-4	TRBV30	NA	TGTGCCTGGAGGCGGGGGGCTGGTGGCATTCAGTACTTC	CAWRRGAGGIQYF
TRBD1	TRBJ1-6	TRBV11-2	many	TGTGCCAGCAGCTTAGCACCCGGACAGGGGTTTGAGGGTTCACCCCTCCACTTT	CASSLAPGQGFEGSPLHF
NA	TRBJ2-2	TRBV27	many	TGTGCCAGCAGTTTATCCTTAGCAGGGACCGGGGAGCTGTTTTTT	CASSLSLAGTGELFF
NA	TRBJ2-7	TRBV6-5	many	TGTGCCAGCAGTTATCGGGCGGACGGAGCCTACGAGCAGTACTTC	CASSYRADGAYEQYF
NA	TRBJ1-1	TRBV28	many	TGTGCCAGCAGTTGCTCACCGGGACACCATAAGAAGACTGAAGCTTTCTTT	CASSCSPGHHKKTEAFF
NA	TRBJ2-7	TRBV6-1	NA	TGTGCCAGCAGTGCCCCGACAGCGTACGAGCAGTACTTC	CASSAPTAYEQYF
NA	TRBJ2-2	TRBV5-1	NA	TGCGCCAGCAGCTTGTTTAGACGGAGCACCGGGGAGCTGTTTTTT	CASSLFRRSTGELFF
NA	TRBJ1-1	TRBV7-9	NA	TGTGCCACCACCCTGGGGGTATCTGAAGCTTTCTTT	CATTLGVSEAFF
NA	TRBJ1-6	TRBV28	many	TGTGCCAGCAGGACCCCGGGGTATTCACCCCTCCACTTT	CASRTPGYSPLHF
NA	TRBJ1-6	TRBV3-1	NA	TGTGCCACCGGAGGGGCATCCTATAATTCACCCCTCCACTTT	CATGGASYNSPLHF
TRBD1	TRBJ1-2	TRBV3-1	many	TGTGCCAGCAGTTCCCGACAGGGAGATCCGTATGGCTACACCTTC	CASSSRQGDPYGYTF
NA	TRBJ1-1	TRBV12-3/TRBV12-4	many	TGTGCCAGCTCCCCTGAAGGGGGTGGGAACACTGAAGCTTTCTTT	CASSPEGGGNTEAFF
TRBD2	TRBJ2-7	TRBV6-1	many	TGTGCCAGCAGTGACCACGGGAGGTCCTACGAGCAGTACTTC	CASSDHGRSYEQYF
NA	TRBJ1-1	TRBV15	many	TGTGCCACCAGCAGATCAAAAACATACCGACCCTCAATAGCCGAAGCTTTCTTT	CATSRSKTYRPSIAEAFF
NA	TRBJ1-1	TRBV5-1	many	TGCGCCAGCAGCTCTAGCGGGGCTGAAGCTTTCTTT	CASSSSGAEAFF
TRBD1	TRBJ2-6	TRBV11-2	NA	TGTGCCAGCAGCTATTTTAACAGGGGAGGGGCCAACGTCCTGACTTTC	CASSYFNRGGANVLTF
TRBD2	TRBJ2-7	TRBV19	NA	TGTGCCAGTAGTATTAATACGGGGCTAGCGGGAGATGAGCAGTACTTC	CASSINTGLAGDEQYF
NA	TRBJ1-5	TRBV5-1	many	TGTGCCAGCAGCTTGGAGTCAGGAAGTCAGCCCCAGCATTTT	CASSLESGSQPQHF
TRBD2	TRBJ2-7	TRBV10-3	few	TGTGCCATCAGTGACCCAGTAGGGCTAGCGGGAGGACAGTACTTC	CAISDPVGLAGGQYF
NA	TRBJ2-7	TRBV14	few	TGTGCCAGCAGCCGGCTACAGTTTTCCTACGAGCAGTACTTC	CASSRLQFSYEQYF
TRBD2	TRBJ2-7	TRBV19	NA	TGTGCCAGTAGTCGGAGCGGGAGGTACTCCTACGAGCAGTACTTC	CASSRSGRYSYEQYF
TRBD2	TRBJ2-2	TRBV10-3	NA	TGTGCCATCAGTGAACTAGCGGGAGGTCCTTACACCGGGGAGCTGTTTTTT	CAISELAGGPYTGELFF
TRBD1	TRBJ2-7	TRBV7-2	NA	TGTGCCAGCAGCTTACGGGGGACAGGGATAGAGCAGTACTTC	CASSLRGTGIEQYF
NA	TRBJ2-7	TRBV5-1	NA	TGCGCCAGCAGCCCCCGTGGGGGGAACGGCGAGCAGTACTTC	CASSPRGGNGEQYF
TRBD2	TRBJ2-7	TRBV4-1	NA	TGCGCCAGCAGCCAGCCGACTAGCGGGAACTACGAGCAGTACTTC	CASSQPTSGNYEQYF
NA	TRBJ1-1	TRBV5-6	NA	TGTGCCAGCGGTCAATTATTCGGCACTGAAGCTTTCTTT	CASGQLFGTEAFF
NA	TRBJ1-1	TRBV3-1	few	TGTGCCAGCAGCCAAGTGGGAGACCGTAAAAGGATAACTTTCTTT	CASSQVGDRKRITFF
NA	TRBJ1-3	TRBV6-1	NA	TGTGCCAGCAGTGAGGGGGCGCCGGTTGGAAACACCATATATTTT	CASSEGAPVGNTIYF
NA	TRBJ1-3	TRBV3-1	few	TGTGCCAGCAGCCTTAGAGGTCGGGCTCCTGCTGGAAACACCATATATTTT	CASSLRGRAPAGNTIYF
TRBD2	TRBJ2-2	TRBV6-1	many	TGTGCCAGCAGTGGGGGACTAGCGGTGAACACCGGGGAGCTGTTTTTT	CASSGGLAVNTGELFF
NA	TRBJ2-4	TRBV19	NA	TGTGCCAGTAGTTCCGGGAACTTAAACATTCAGTACTTC	CASSSGNLNIQYF